Listed here is a single T cell receptor (beta chain). V shed 5 bases and J shed 5 bases, with 13 bases lying between them. CDR3 length: 14 amino acids. Germline V lookup: CDR1 SGHTA, CDR2 FQGTGA. The data belong to a study of blood T cell repertoires in COVID-19. Produced via immunoSEQ multiplex PCR; TCRdb's table is partial and in-frame only. The sample yields over 150,000 clones, 80% to 85% seen once. V usage is TRBV7-3 and J usage is TRBJ2-1, with D possibly being TRBD1 (6 bases). The receptor was isolated from a man in his 70s with active or convalescent COVID-19. The specimen was peripheral blood. The DNA for the CDR3 is TGTGCCAGCAGCGTAATGGGGGCGAACAATGAGCAGTTCTTC. Translation gives CASSVMGANNEQFF.